These 25 T cell receptor beta chains share one sample of origin, sequenced in a study of shared clonotypes between healthy human individuals. Sequenced by immunoSEQ multiplex PCR; TCRdb stores in-frame clones only, minus some. This table holds more than 850,000 clones, about 84% found once. The specimen was memory CD4+ T cells from PBMCs. Subset specified: CD45RA-negative fraction. The receptors originated from a man between 18 and 35 years old in good health. Some clones in this sample may be carry-over from other donors' samples.

The V and J genes are TRBV9 and TRBJ2-3, with TRBD2 matching over 8 bases. CDR1 is SGDLS, CDR2 YYNGEE, per germline. Trimming cost V 3 bases and J 4 bases; bases outside gene matches: 10. The CDR3 is made up of 16 amino acids. The CDR3 DNA follows: TGTGCCAGCAGCGCCCAGCTAGCGGGTGCTGCAGATACGCAGTATTTT. Encoded protein: CASSAQLAGAADTQYF.

This clone was observed a handful of times. This chain uses TRBV10-3 with TRBJ2-7; 10 bases align to TRBD2. V was pared by 4 bases and J by 1 base, with 13 bases of the junction left unmatched. CDR1 is ENHRY, CDR2 SYGVKD, per germline. The CDR3 length is 18 residues. CDR3 nucleotides: TGTGCCATCAGTGGGCTTGGAGCGGGAGGGCCCCAATCCTACGAGCAGTACTTC. Residues: CAISGLGAGGPQSYEQYF.

The chain carries TRBV27 and TRBJ1-5; TRBD1 agrees at 9 bases. Unmatched junction bases numbered 12, after V lost 4 bases and J lost 2 bases. CDR1 and CDR2 (germline): MNHEY, SMNVEV (reference sequence). CDR3 length equals 18 residues. The CDR3 region is CASSSSGTGSVRNQPQHF. In DNA, the CDR3 is TGTGCCAGCAGTTCTTCCGGGACAGGGAGTGTGCGCAATCAGCCCCAGCATTTT.

This clone was observed at least ten times. This chain connects TRBV5-6 to TRBJ2-5; a weak D match, TRBD1 (6 bases). V lost 4 bases and J 4 bases, leaving 14 bases between the germline ends. This CDR3 comprises 14 residues. CDR1 is SGHDT and CDR2 is YYEEEE in the germline V gene. CDR3 in amino acids: CASSTNRVGETQYF. The CDR3 DNA reads TGTGCCAGCAGCACAAACAGGGTCGGAGAGACCCAGTACTTC. Full variable domain (rest looked up from reference TRBV5-6 and TRBJ2-5): DAGVTQSPTHLIKTRGQQVTLRCSPKSGHDTVSWYQQALGQGPQFIFQYYEEEERQRGNFPDRFSGHQFPNYSSELNVNALLLGDSALYLCASSTNRVGETQYFGPGTRLLVL.

This clone has a single count. This chain uses TRBV6-5 with TRBJ2-7; 8 bases align to TRBD2. Germline CDR1 and CDR2: MNHEY and SVGAGI. There are 14 residues in the CDR3. The junction had 4 bases not matched to a gene; V was cut back by 6 bases and J by 0 bases. The CDR3: CASRGLDPSYEQYF. The DNA for the CDR3 is TGTGCCAGCAGGGGACTAGACCCCTCCTACGAGCAGTACTTC.

This chain joins TRBV18 and TRBJ2-3, with D possibly matching TRBD1 (5 bases). The CDR3 is made up of 15 amino acids. Germline V gives CDR1 KGHSH, CDR2 LQKENI. Trimming removed 5 bases at V and 6 bases at J, with 18 bases between. CDR3 coding DNA: TGTGCCAGCTCATCCACCAACAGGAATGCGGATACGCAGTATTTT. Amino acids: CASSSTNRNADTQYF.

To note about this clone: In the same sample, other DNA sequences code for this CDR3. The chain recombines TRBV5-6 with TRBJ2-2; D possibly corresponds to TRBD2 (5 bases). Germline V gene data show CDR1 as SGHDT and CDR2 as YYEEEE. This CDR3 contains 14 residues. V shed 1 base and J shed 2 bases, with 6 bases lying between them. CDR3: CASSLRGNTGELFF. The CDR3 DNA follows: TGTGCCAGCAGCTTGCGGGGTAACACCGGGGAGCTGTTTTTT.

This chain links TRBV28 with TRBJ1-1, with unresolved D. This CDR3 spans 13 amino acids. Trimming took 8 bases from V and 4 from J, leaving 14 bases between them. The germline CDR1 and CDR2 sequences are MDHEN and SYDVKM. CDR3 sequence (DNA): TGTGCCAGCGTAGCCGCGTGGAGCACTGAAGCTTTCTTT. This codes for CASVAAWSTEAFF.

The gene calls are TRBV30 and TRBJ1-4; D is unclear. The V gene's germline CDR1 is GTSNPN and CDR2 SVGIG (reference sequence). The V end was cut by 0 bases, the J end by 6 bases, with 8 bases between. This CDR3 region has 13 residues. The CDR3, as DNA: TGTGCCTGGAGTGTAAGGCAGGATGAAAAACTGTTTTTT. Protein product: CAWSVRQDEKLFF.

This clone was detected only a few times. The gene calls are TRBV6-1 and TRBJ2-1, with D perhaps matching TRBD2 (6 bases). V was cut by 7 bases and J by 4 bases, with 11 bases left in between. This CDR3 contains 13 residues. From germline, CDR1 is MNHNS and CDR2 SASEGT. CDR3 loop: CASTAGWYNEQFF. The CDR3 DNA follows: TGTGCCAGCACGGCGGGGTGGTACAATGAGCAGTTCTTC.

The chain links TRBV18 to TRBJ2-7; 7 positions agree with TRBD1. J gave up 5 bases and V 1 base, and 8 bases lay outside the gene matches. The CDR3 runs 15 residues. Germline-derived CDR1 and CDR2 are KGHSH and LQKENI. The CDR3: CASSPQAGGMNEQYF. The CDR3 DNA sequence: TGTGCCAGCTCACCACAGGCAGGGGGTATGAACGAGCAGTACTTC.

This rearrangement joins TRBV2 to TRBJ1-3, with D unresolved. Per germline, CDR1 SNHLY and CDR2 FYNNEI. Trimming pared 9 bases from V and 4 bases from J, leaving 10 bases between. This CDR3 is 12 amino acids long. The CDR3 nucleotides read TGTGCCAGAACGTCTGCGGGAAACACCATATATTTT. Its protein product is CARTSAGNTIYF.

The CDR3 nucleotides read TGCGCCAGCAGCTCGGGACAGGGGGTTGGGGCCAACGTCCTGACTTTC. Its protein is CASSSGQGVGANVLTF. The chain is built from TRBV5-1 and TRBJ2-6, with TRBD1 matching 11 bases. This CDR3 contains 16 residues. Germline V CDR1 and CDR2: SGHRS, YFSETQ. V lost 3 bases, J lost 3 bases, and 2 bases stayed unmatched.

V gene TRBV27 combines with J gene TRBJ2-2; a possible D gene is TRBD1 (6 bases). CDR3 length equals 17 residues. The V gene lost 5 bases and the J gene lost 2 bases, with 18 bases spanning the gap. CDR1 is MNHEY, CDR2 SMNVEV, per germline (reference sequence). CDR3 loop: CASSLLLDSINTGELFF. Written as DNA, the CDR3 is TGTGCCAGCAGTCTCCTCTTGGACAGCATTAACACCGGGGAGCTGTTTTTT.

The chain employs TRBV9 and TRBJ2-7; D gene unclear. The germline V gene has CDR1 SGDLS and CDR2 YYNGEE. CDR3 length equals 16 residues. Trimming removed 0 bases at V and 0 bases at J, with 13 bases between. This chain's CDR3 is CASSVAPGVSSYEQYF. CDR3 in DNA: TGTGCCAGCAGCGTAGCTCCCGGCGTTAGCTCCTACGAGCAGTACTTC.

The chain combines TRBV4-1 with TRBJ2-3; D is undetermined. Germline CDR1 MGHRA, CDR2 YSYEKL. The CDR3 has 14 amino acids. V dropped 0 bases and J dropped 2 bases, with 6 bases sitting between them. The CDR3 coding sequence is TGCGCCAGCAGCCAAGAGACTTTCACAGATACGCAGTATTTT. This gives the protein CASSQETFTDTQYF.

V usage is TRBV7-2 and J usage is TRBJ2-3; tentatively, D is TRBD1 or TRBD2 (5 bases each). The CDR3 spans 15 residues. The V end lost 5 bases, the J end lost 1 base, and 13 bases lay between the germline ends. In germline, CDR1 is SGHTA, CDR2 FQGNSA. The CDR3 sequence: CASSPVGGRTDTQYF. DNA of the CDR3: TGTGCCAGCAGCCCCGTTGGGGGTCGCACAGATACGCAGTATTTT.

This chain links TRBV6-1 with TRBJ1-3; D gene unclear. CDR1 MNHNS and CDR2 SASEGT come from the germline V gene. Trimming cost V 2 bases and J 2 bases, with 4 bases left between them. The CDR3 runs 13 residues. The CDR3 region is CASSEPAGNTIYF. CDR3 coding DNA: TGTGCCAGCAGTGAACCCGCTGGAAACACCATATATTTT.

The chain recombines TRBV28 with TRBJ2-7; no reliable D call. The length of the CDR3 is 14 residues. V shed 6 bases and J shed 6 bases, with 18 bases lying between them. Germline CDR1 is MDHEN and CDR2 is SYDVKM. CDR3 loop: CASSPGSSPVEQYF. The CDR3 DNA is TGTGCCAGCAGCCCAGGCTCCTCTCCGGTCGAGCAGTACTTC.

CDR3 protein: CASSVGVVGYEQFF. For the CDR3, the DNA is TGTGCCAGCAGCGTAGGGGTTGTGGGTTATGAGCAGTTCTTC. This chain connects TRBV9 to TRBJ2-1; D remains unclear. CDR3 length equals 14 residues. V lost 0 bases and J lost 8, with 12 bases in between. CDR1 is SGDLS and CDR2 is YYNGEE in the germline V gene.

There are many counts of this clone. The chain recombines TRBV4-2 with TRBJ2-7; 11 bases map to TRBD1. V lost 1 base, J lost 2 bases, and 1 base stayed unmatched. Germline V CDR1 and CDR2: LGHNA, YNFKEQ. The CDR3 runs to 15 residues. CDR3 protein: CASSQGDRGAYEQYF. CDR3 sequence (DNA): TGTGCCAGCAGCCAAGGGGACAGGGGGGCCTACGAGCAGTACTTC.

This clone occurred a few times. V and J are TRBV4-3 and TRBJ2-2; D might be TRBD2 (6 bases). V was clipped by 0 bases and J by 2 bases, with 10 bases between them. The germline V gene has CDR1 LGHNA and CDR2 YSLEER. The CDR3 is 16 residues long. The CDR3 region is CASSQDLAFNTGELFF. CDR3 nucleotide sequence: TGCGCCAGCAGCCAAGATCTAGCGTTTAACACCGGGGAGCTGTTTTTT.

The chain is built from TRBV5-1 and TRBJ2-6; the match to TRBD2 covers 7 bases. The germline V gene encodes CDR1 SGHRS and CDR2 YFSETQ. V trimming: 1 base; J trimming: 1 base; junction bases outside the gene matches: 11. This CDR3 has 19 amino acids. The CDR3: CASSLHPRDYPSGANVLTF. As DNA, the CDR3 is TGCGCCAGCAGCTTGCACCCCCGGGACTACCCTTCTGGGGCCAACGTCCTGACTTTC.

The V and J genes are TRBV4-1 and TRBJ1-5; possible D gene TRBD1, 6 bases. Trimming left V 1 base short and J 3 bases short, with 13 bases between. Germline CDR1 MGHRA, CDR2 YSYEKL. This CDR3 region has 16 residues. The CDR3 DNA reads TGCGCCAGCAGCCAAGCAGGGGCAGGCCTCAATCAGCCCCAGCATTTT. Protein product: CASSQAGAGLNQPQHF.

V is TRBV6-1 and J is TRBJ2-1; perhaps TRBD2 as D (5 bases). CDR3 size: 15 residues. V was clipped by 3 bases and J by 7 bases, with 16 bases between them. In germline, CDR1 is MNHNS, CDR2 SASEGT. CDR3 sequence (DNA): TGTGCCAGCAGTGAGCTAGAGCGTGAGGGAAATGAGCAGTTCTTC. This translates into CASSELEREGNEQFF.